The rows below give T cell receptor beta chains drawn from one sample of a study of blood T cell repertoires in COVID-19. Data came from immunoSEQ multiplex PCR; TCRdb stores just in-frame clones and leaves some out. The table shows about 240,000 clones, with roughly 80% occurring only once. Sequencing was done on a sample of peripheral blood. The receptors were sampled from a woman of 80 years or more with acute or convalescent COVID-19. Both conserved end residues are part of each CDR3. A D gene is named only where the DNA matches it firmly. Clone size, where shown, is once, few, many, or a class for clones that have expanded.

V	D	size	J	DNA	CDR3
TRBV6-1	-	-	TRBJ2-5	TGTGCCAGCAGTGAAGCCGGGCAGGGGCTCACGGAGACCCAGTACTTC	CASSEAGQGLTETQYF
TRBV5-8	-	-	TRBJ2-7	TGTGCCAGCAGCTACTACCTCCACTGGACAGATCTTTCAACCTACGAGCAGTACTTC	CASSYYLHWTDLSTYEQYF
TRBV6-5	TRBD1	-	TRBJ1-4	TGTGCCAGCAGACTTGCCGGGACAGGGAATGAAAAACTGTTTTTT	CASRLAGTGNEKLFF
TRBV5-1	-	-	TRBJ1-4	TGCGCCAGCAGCGGGGGCCCTAATGAAAAACTGTTTTTT	CASSGGPNEKLFF
TRBV7-8	-	-	TRBJ1-5	TGTGCCAGCAGCTTAGTGGGGGCAGACAATCAGCCCCAGCATTTT	CASSLVGADNQPQHF
TRBV7-7	TRBD1	few	TRBJ2-2	TGTGCTAGCAGCTCCAGACAGGGCTACACCGGGGAGCTGTTTTTT	CASSSRQGYTGELFF
TRBV7-9	-	-	TRBJ1-1	TGTGCCAGCAGCTTAGTAGAGGGTATGAACACTGAAGCTTTCTTT	CASSLVEGMNTEAFF
TRBV19	-	-	TRBJ2-1	TGTGCCAGTAGCGAGGTAGCGCGTGGTGGGCAGTTCTTC	CASSEVARGGQFF
TRBV28	TRBD1	-	TRBJ1-4	TGTGCCAGCAGCCCCGGGACAGTGGGTGAAAAACTGTTTTTT	CASSPGTVGEKLFF
TRBV11-2	TRBD1	-	TRBJ1-1	TGTGCCAGCAGCCTAGGACAGGTTAACGAAGCTTTCTTT	CASSLGQVNEAFF
TRBV3-1/TRBV3-2	-	-	TRBJ1-2	TGTGCCAGCAGCCAAGAGGGGTCAGGGCTCGGCTATGGCTACACCTTC	CASSQEGSGLGYGYTF
TRBV5-4	-	once	TRBJ1-4	TGTGCCAGCAGCTTGGGTGGGGCCAACGGGGAAAAACTGTTTTTT	CASSLGGANGEKLFF
TRBV5-1	TRBD1	-	TRBJ2-2	TGCGCCAGCAGCTTGGGGGACAGATCCGGGGAGCTGTTTTTT	CASSLGDRSGELFF
TRBV11-3	TRBD2	-	TRBJ2-7	TGTGCCAGCAGCTTAGATCGCGGGAGCTCCTACGAGCAGTACTTC	CASSLDRGSSYEQYF
TRBV2	-	few	TRBJ1-1	TGTGCCAGCAGTGGGTTTAGGGGAACGAACACTGAAGCTTTCTTT	CASSGFRGTNTEAFF
TRBV5-4	TRBD2	-	TRBJ2-2	TGTGCCAGCACCCCCAACGCGGGACTAGCCGGGTCCGGGGAGCTGTTTTTT	CASTPNAGLAGSGELFF
TRBV19	-	-	TRBJ1-1	TGTGCCAGTAGTGTTTTCCGGGACACTGAAGCTTTCTTT	CASSVFRDTEAFF
TRBV28	-	-	TRBJ1-4	TGTGCCAGCAGTCCAAATACACAGGGATGGGCAGGAAAACTGTTTTTT	CASSPNTQGWAGKLFF
TRBV11-2	-	-	TRBJ1-1	TGTGCCAGCAGCTTAGGGGTCGGGAAGACTGAAGCTTTCTTT	CASSLGVGKTEAFF
TRBV15	TRBD2	-	TRBJ2-2	TGTGCCACCAGCAGAGACCGTCGGGGGGGGAACACCGGGGAGCTGTTTTTT	CATSRDRRGGNTGELFF
TRBV10-3	-	-	TRBJ2-1	TGTGCCATCAGTGAGTCCTCAGGGGGGCACAATGAGCAGTTCTTC	CAISESSGGHNEQFF
TRBV11-2	TRBD2	-	TRBJ2-7	TGTGCCAGCAGCCACACTAGCGGGGACTACGAGCAGTACTTC	CASSHTSGDYEQYF
TRBV12-3/TRBV12-4	TRBD1	-	TRBJ1-1	TGTGCCAGCAGTTTAGCGGACAGGGCTGAAGCTTTCTTT	CASSLADRAEAFF
TRBV10-3	TRBD1	-	TRBJ1-2	TGTGCCATCACTGTGGACAGGGCCTACTATGGCTACACCTTC	CAITVDRAYYGYTF
TRBV3-1/TRBV3-2	-	-	TRBJ1-5	TGTGCCAGCAGCCAAGAAGGAGAGCAGCCCCAGCATTTT	CASSQEGEQPQHF
TRBV28	TRBD1	-	TRBJ1-2	TGTGCCAGCAGTTTAGGGACAGTCTATGGCTACACCTTC	CASSLGTVYGYTF
TRBV5-1	-	-	TRBJ1-1	TGCGCCAGCAGCATCCAGGGTGTCGCGAACACTGAAGCTTTCTTT	CASSIQGVANTEAFF
TRBV2	-	few	TRBJ2-2	TGTGCCAGCAGTGGGCGTCCAGGGACCGGGGAGCTGTTTTTT	CASSGRPGTGELFF
TRBV28	TRBD2	once	TRBJ2-3	TGTGCCAGCAGTCCCAGACTAGCGGGGGGCACAGATACGCAGTATTTT	CASSPRLAGGTDTQYF
TRBV15	TRBD1	-	TRBJ2-2	TGTGCCACCAGCACCCGGGACAGGGGGCGAAACGGGGAGCTGTTTTTT	CATSTRDRGRNGELFF
TRBV3-1/TRBV3-2	TRBD1	once	TRBJ2-5	TGTGCCAGCAGCCAGGACAGGGCGAAGACCCAGTACTTC	CASSQDRAKTQYF
TRBV4-2	TRBD1	-	TRBJ1-1	TGTGCCAGCAGCCAAGATGCAGGGGGCGATCCTGAAGCTTTCTTT	CASSQDAGGDPEAFF
TRBV27	TRBD2	-	TRBJ2-7	TGTGCCAGCAGTTTAGGGAGGGTTGGGGACGGAGCCTACGAGCAGTACTTC	CASSLGRVGDGAYEQYF
TRBV5-1	-	-	TRBJ1-2	TGCGCCAGCAGCTTGGCCGTAGAGGGCTACACCTTC	CASSLAVEGYTF
TRBV25-1	-	-	TRBJ2-7	TGTGCCAGCAGTGACCAGGGCCACGAGCAGTACTTC	CASSDQGHEQYF
TRBV5-1	TRBD2	-	TRBJ2-2	TGCGCCAGCAGCACAAACACGCGGGGGAACGGGGAGCTGTTTTTT	CASSTNTRGNGELFF
TRBV5-1	TRBD2	-	TRBJ2-5	TGCGCCAGCAGCTTGGGCGGGGGGGCGATGGAGACCCAGTACTTC	CASSLGGGAMETQYF
TRBV19	-	-	TRBJ2-5	TGTGCCAGTAGTCCCCAGGACCAAGAGACCCAGTACTTC	CASSPQDQETQYF
TRBV7-9	-	-	TRBJ2-4	TGTGCCAGCAGCTTAGGACTTACAGGCTACATTCAGTACTTC	CASSLGLTGYIQYF
TRBV6-2/TRBV6-3	-	-	TRBJ1-5	TGTGCCAGCAGTTACCGCACAGGGACGGGGAATAGCAATCAGCCCCAGCATTTT	CASSYRTGTGNSNQPQHF
TRBV9	-	-	TRBJ2-7	TGTGCCAGCAGCCCATACGGGCAGGGGTACTACGAGCAGTACTTC	CASSPYGQGYYEQYF
TRBV5-6	-	-	TRBJ1-2	TGTGCCAGCAGCTTGGGCGCTGCTGGGCACTATGGCTACACCTTC	CASSLGAAGHYGYTF
TRBV9	-	-	TRBJ1-2	TGTGCCAGCAGTATACAGGGATCTGGCTACACCTTC	CASSIQGSGYTF
TRBV3-1/TRBV3-2	TRBD1	-	TRBJ1-2	TGTGCCAGCAGCCAAGAAAGGGGACAGGGGGCCCGCACCTTC	CASSQERGQGARTF
TRBV4-1	TRBD1	-	TRBJ2-1	TGCGCCAGCGGACAGGGATTCCTCTCCTACAATGAGCAGTTCTTC	CASGQGFLSYNEQFF
TRBV10-3	-	-	TRBJ1-5	TGTGCCATCAGTGAGTCGGCAGGGTTCCGCAATCAGCCCCAGCATTTT	CAISESAGFRNQPQHF
TRBV3-1/TRBV3-2	-	-	TRBJ2-2	TGTGCCAGCAGCCAGACCAGACAGACCGGGGAGCTGTTTTTT	CASSQTRQTGELFF
TRBV7-9	TRBD1	once	TRBJ1-2	TGTGCCAGCAGCTCCAGGACAGGGGGGTATGGCTACACCTTC	CASSSRTGGYGYTF
TRBV6-6	-	once	TRBJ1-1	TGTGCCAGCATCGACAGGCCGAACACTGAAGCTTTCTTT	CASIDRPNTEAFF
TRBV5-4	-	once	TRBJ1-1	TGTGCCAGCAACCTGGACAGCATGAACACTGAAGCTTTCTTT	CASNLDSMNTEAFF
TRBV18	-	-	TRBJ2-1	TGTGCCAGCTCACCTTTGAGCTCCTACAATGAGCAGTTCTTC	CASSPLSSYNEQFF